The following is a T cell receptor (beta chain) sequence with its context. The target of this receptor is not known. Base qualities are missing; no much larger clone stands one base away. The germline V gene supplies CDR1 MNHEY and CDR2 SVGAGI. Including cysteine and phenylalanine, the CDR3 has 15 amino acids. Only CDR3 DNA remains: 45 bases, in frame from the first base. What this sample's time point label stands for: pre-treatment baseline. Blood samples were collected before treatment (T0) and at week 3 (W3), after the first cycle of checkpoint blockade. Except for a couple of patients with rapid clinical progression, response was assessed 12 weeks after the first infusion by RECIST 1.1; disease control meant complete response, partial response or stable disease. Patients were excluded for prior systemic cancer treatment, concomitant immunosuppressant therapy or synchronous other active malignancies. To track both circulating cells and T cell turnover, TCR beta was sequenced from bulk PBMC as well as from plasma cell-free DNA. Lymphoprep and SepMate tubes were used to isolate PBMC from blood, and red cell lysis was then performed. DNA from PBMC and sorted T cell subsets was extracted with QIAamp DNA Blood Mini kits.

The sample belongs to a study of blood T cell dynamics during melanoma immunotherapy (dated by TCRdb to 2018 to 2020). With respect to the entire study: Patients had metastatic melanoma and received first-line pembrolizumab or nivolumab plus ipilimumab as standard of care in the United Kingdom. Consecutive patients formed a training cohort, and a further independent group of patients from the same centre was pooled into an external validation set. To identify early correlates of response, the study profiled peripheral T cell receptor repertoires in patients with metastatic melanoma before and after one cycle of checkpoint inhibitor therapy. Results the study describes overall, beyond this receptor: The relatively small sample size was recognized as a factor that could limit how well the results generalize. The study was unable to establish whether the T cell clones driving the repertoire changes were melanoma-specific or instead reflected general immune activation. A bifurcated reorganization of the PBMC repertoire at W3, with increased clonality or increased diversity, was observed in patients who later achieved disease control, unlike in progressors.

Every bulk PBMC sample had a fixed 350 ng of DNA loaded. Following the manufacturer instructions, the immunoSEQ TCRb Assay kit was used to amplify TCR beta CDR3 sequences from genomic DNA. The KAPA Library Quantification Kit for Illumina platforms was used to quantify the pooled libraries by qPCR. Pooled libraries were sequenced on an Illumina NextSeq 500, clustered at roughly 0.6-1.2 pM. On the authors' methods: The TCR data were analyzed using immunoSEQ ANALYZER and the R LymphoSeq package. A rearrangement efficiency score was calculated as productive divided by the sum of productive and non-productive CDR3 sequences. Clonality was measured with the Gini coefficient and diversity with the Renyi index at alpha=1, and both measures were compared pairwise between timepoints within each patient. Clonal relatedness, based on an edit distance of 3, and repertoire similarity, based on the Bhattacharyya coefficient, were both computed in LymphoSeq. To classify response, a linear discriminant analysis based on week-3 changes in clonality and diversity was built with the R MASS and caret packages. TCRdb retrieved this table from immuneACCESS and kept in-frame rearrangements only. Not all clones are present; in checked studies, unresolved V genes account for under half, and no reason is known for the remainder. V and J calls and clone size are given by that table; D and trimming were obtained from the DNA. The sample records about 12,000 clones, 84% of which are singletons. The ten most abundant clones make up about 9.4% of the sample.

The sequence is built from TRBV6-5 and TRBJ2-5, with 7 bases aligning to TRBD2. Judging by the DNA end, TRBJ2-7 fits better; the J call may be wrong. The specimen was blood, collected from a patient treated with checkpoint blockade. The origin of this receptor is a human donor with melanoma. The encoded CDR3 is CASSYRASGSYEQYF. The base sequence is TGTGCCAGCAGTTACAGGGCTAGCGGCTCCTACGAGCAGTACTTC.